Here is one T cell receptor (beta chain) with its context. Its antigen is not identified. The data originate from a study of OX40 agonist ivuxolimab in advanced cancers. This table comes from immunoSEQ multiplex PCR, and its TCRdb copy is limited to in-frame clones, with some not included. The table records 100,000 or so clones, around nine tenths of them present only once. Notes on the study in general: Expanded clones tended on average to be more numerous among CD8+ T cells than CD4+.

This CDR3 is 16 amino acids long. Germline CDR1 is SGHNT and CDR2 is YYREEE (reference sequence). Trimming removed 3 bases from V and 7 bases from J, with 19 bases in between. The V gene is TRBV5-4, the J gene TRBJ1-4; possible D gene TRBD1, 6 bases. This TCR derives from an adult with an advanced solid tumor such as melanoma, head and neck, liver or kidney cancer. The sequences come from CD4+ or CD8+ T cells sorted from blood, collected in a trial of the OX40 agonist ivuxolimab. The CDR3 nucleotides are TGTGCCAGCAGCTCTGGAGGGGGAGCCCGGGTTGAAAAACTGTTTTTT. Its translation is CASSSGGGARVEKLFF.